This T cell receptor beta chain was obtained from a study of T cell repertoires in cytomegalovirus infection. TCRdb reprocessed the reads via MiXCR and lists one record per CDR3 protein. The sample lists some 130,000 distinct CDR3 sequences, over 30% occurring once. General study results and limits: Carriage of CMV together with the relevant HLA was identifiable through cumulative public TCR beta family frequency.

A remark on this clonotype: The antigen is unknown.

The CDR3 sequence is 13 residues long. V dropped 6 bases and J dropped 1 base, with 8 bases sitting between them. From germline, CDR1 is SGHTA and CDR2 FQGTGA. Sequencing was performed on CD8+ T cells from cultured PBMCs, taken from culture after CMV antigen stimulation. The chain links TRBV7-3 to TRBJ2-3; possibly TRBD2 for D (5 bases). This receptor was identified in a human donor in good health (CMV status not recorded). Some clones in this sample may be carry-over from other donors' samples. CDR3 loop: CASRDGGTDTQYF. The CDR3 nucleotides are TGTGCCAGCAGGGACGGGGGCACAGATACGCAGTATTTT.